This TCR beta chain comes out of a study of T-cell reconstitution after alpha-beta-depleted transplantation in children. Study-wide findings and caveats: Reports say that about two months after transplant, the alpha-beta T cells came out of several hundred graft clones that had expanded. Several patients had high TCRbeta diversity at day 60; it came from surviving recipient T cells and thymic progenitors. The authors attributed T-cell counts and diversity one year after transplant mostly to newly produced T cells.

This CDR3 region has 16 residues. V was clipped by 2 bases and J by 4 bases; unmatched bases: 10. Looked up from germline, CDR1 is SGDLS and CDR2 is YYNGEE. As to this clonotype: What it binds is not known.

A library of TCRbeta sequences, prepared with unique molecular identifiers, was generated. TCRdb used MiXCR to reprocess the PCR reads, holding one entry per CDR3 protein. Here the sample spans 450,000 to 600,000 distinct CDR3 sequences, 10% to 15% being singletons. The sample in question was PBMCs, mostly from graft donor cells, obtained 360 days after TCRalphabeta/CD19-depleted stem cell transplant. This chain joins TRBV9 and TRBJ2-5, with TRBD1 identical over 8 bases. This TCR was recovered from a male patient younger than 18 who had a stem cell transplant for acute myeloid leukemia, so the T cells may come from the graft donor. The CDR3 loop is CASSVLGAGQGETQYF. The CDR3 DNA reads as TGTGCCAGCAGCGTCCTGGGGGCTGGACAGGGAGAGACCCAGTACTTC. The full variable domain, rest sourced from reference TRBV9 and TRBJ2-5, is DSGVTQTPKHLITATGQRVTLRCSPRSGDLSVYWYQQSLDQGLQFLIQYYNGEERAKGNILERFSAQQFPDLHSELNLSSLELGDSALYFCASSVLGAGQGETQYFGPGTRLLVL.